This TCR beta chain was recorded in a study of blood T cells in healthy people across ages. Germline CDR1 SGHKS, CDR2 YYEKEE (reference sequence). After removal of 2 bases from V and 2 bases from J, the junction contained 8 bases not matched to a gene. The CDR3 consists of 17 residues. Together with a sample-barcoded 5' primer, a J-beta primer mix was included in a second PCR lasting about 6 to 11 cycles. TCRdb itself ran the 5' RACE reads through MiXCR, one entry per CDR3 protein. The sample yields around 670,000 distinct CDR3 sequences, less than 35% seen once. In this sample, this clonotype turned up many times.

The J gene is TRBJ2-5, the V gene TRBV5-5, with 11 bases fitting TRBD2. Sequenced sample: blood. The TCR sequence derives from a woman aged 80 or over in good health. CDR3 in DNA: TGTGCCAGCAGCTTAAGCATAGCGGGGGGGGCTCAAGAGACCCAGTACTTC. As protein: CASSLSIAGGAQETQYF.